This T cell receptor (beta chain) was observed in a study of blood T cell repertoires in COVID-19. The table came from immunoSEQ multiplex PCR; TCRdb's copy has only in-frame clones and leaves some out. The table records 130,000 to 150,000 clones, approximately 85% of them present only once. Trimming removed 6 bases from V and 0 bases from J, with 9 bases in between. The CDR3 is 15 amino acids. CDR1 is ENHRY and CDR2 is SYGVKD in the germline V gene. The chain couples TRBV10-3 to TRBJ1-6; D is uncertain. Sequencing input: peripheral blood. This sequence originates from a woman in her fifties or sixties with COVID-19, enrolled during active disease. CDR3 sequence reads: CAISTSSSYNSPLHF. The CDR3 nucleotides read TGTGCCATCAGCACATCAAGCTCCTATAATTCACCCCTCCACTTT.